The next 18 T cell receptor beta chains were all read from a single sample in a study of blood T cell repertoires in COVID-19. Data came from immunoSEQ multiplex PCR; TCRdb stores just in-frame clones and leaves some out. The sample includes approximately 240,000 clones, roughly 84% of them seen just once. The sample comprised peripheral blood. Every receptor here comes from a woman in her 40s with active or convalescent COVID-19.

This clone was counted a few times. The V and J genes are TRBV6-1 and TRBJ1-5; D gene uncertain. CDR1 MNHNS and CDR2 SASEGT come from the germline V gene. V lost 1 base and J lost 4, with 8 bases in between. This CDR3 comprises 14 residues. The CDR3 sequence is CASSEGRYNQPQHF. CDR3 nucleotides: TGTGCCAGCAGTGAAGGCCGGTATAATCAGCCCCAGCATTTT.

In this sample, this clone turned up a few times. Being one base from a much bigger clone, this may be a read error. Within the sample, other DNA sequences also encode this same CDR3. V gene TRBV28 combines with J gene TRBJ1-5; tentatively, D is TRBD1 (6 bases). The germline V and J ends were trimmed by 5 bases and 3 bases, with 8 bases remaining between them. Germline CDR1 is MDHEN and CDR2 is SYDVKM. CDR3 length equals 13 residues. CDR3 bases: TGTGCCAGCAGTCGGACAGTCAATCAGCCCCAGCATTTT. Translation gives CASSRTVNQPQHF.

V and J are TRBV6-5 and TRBJ2-1; no clear D. The V gene lost 6 bases and the J gene lost 1 base, with 10 bases spanning the gap. Germline V gene sequence: CDR1 MNHEY, CDR2 SVGAGI. The CDR3 runs 14 residues. For the CDR3, the DNA is TGTGCCAGCAGGACTTCCAGTTCCTACAATGAGCAGTTCTTC. It translates to CASRTSSSYNEQFF.

V and J are TRBV2 and TRBJ1-2; 7 nucleotides match TRBD1. J lost 8 bases, V lost 4 bases, and 4 bases had no gene match. From germline, CDR1 is SNHLY and CDR2 FYNNEI. The length of the CDR3 is 12 residues. The CDR3 bases are TGTGCCAGCAGTGCACAGGGGTACGGCTACACCTTC. Translation: CASSAQGYGYTF. Full variable domain (rest looked up from reference TRBV2 and TRBJ1-2): EPEVTQTPSHQVTQMGQEVILRCVPISNHLYFYWYRQILGQKVEFLVSFYNNEISEKSEIFDDQFSVERPDGSNFTLKIRSTKLEDSAMYFCASSAQGYGYTFGSGTRLTVV.

In DNA, the CDR3 is TGTGCCAGCAGCTTAGAGTTTGGGACAGGGTCTAATGGCTACACCTTC. It encodes CASSLEFGTGSNGYTF. This chain uses TRBV7-9 with TRBJ1-2; 9 bases fit TRBD1. The CDR3 loop spans 16 amino acids. Germline loops: CDR1 SEHNR, CDR2 FQNEAQ (reference sequence). With V trimmed by 1 base and J by 6 bases, 9 bases remained unmatched.

The V call is TRBV7-3, the J call TRBJ2-5, with D possibly TRBD2 on 6 matching bases. The CDR3 runs to 15 residues. Germline values: CDR1 SGHTA, CDR2 FQGTGA. Trimming left V 5 bases short and J 3 bases short, with 16 bases between. CDR3 loop: CASSPTAGGKETQYF. The CDR3 coding sequence is TGTGCCAGCAGCCCCACCGCCGGGGGTAAAGAGACCCAGTACTTC. The full variable domain, with the rest looked up from reference TRBV7-3 and TRBJ2-5, is GAGVSQTPSNKVTEKGKYVELRCDPISGHTALYWYRQSLGQGPEFLIYFQGTGAADDSGLPNDRFFAVRPEGSVSTLKIQRTERGDSAVYLCASSPTAGGKETQYFGPGTRLLVL.

The CDR3 DNA reads as TGTGCCAGCAGCCTTTCCCCCGCAGGGGTAGTCAACTATGGCTACACCTTC. This encodes CASSLSPAGVVNYGYTF. This chain links TRBV28 with TRBJ1-2, with D perhaps matching TRBD1 (6 bases). V dropped 6 bases and J dropped 2 bases, with 22 bases sitting between them. There are 17 residues in the CDR3. Germline loops: CDR1 MDHEN, CDR2 SYDVKM.

CDR3 DNA sequence: TGTGCCAGCAGCTTAGGGGCCCTTGGGACTGAAGCTTTCTTT. Protein: CASSLGALGTEAFF. The V and J genes are TRBV7-9 and TRBJ1-1; D gene ambiguous. The CDR3 totals 14 residues. Germline V CDR1 and CDR2: SEHNR, FQNEAQ (reference sequence). The ends were cut back, 1 base at V and 5 bases at J, with 11 bases in the middle.

The chain has TRBV3-1 (or the pseudogene TRBV3-2) and TRBJ1-1, with D possibly being TRBD1 (5 bases). Germline V CDR1 and CDR2: LGHDT, YNNKEL (reference sequence). The V end was cut by 10 bases, the J end by 4 bases, with 10 bases between. This CDR3 contains 11 residues. CDR3 nucleotides: TGTGCCACCCGGGGGGGCACTGAAGCTTTCTTT. It encodes CATRGGTEAFF.

This chain joins TRBV6-4 and TRBJ2-2, with no clear D. V was pared by 7 bases and J by 5 bases, with 14 bases between. The CDR3 covers 14 residues. Germline V gene sequence: CDR1 MRHNA, CDR2 SNTAGT. As DNA, the CDR3 is TGTGCCAGCACCTTTGGTGTAGATACCGGGGAGCTGTTTTTT. It codes for CASTFGVDTGELFF.

The chain combines TRBV28 with TRBJ1-6; TRBD1 is a possible D gene (6 bases). CDR1 is MDHEN, CDR2 SYDVKM, per germline. Trimming took off 5 bases at V and 5 bases at J, with 13 bases between the two ends. The CDR3 is 15 residues long. The CDR3 protein is CASSPGTPDNSPLHF. The CDR3 nucleotides are TGTGCCAGCAGTCCCGGGACACCCGATAATTCACCCCTCCACTTT.

The chain combines TRBV3-1 (or the pseudogene TRBV3-2) with TRBJ2-5, with D possibly TRBD2 on 6 matching bases. V dropped 1 base and J dropped 13 bases, with 19 bases sitting between them. Germline CDR1 is LGHDT and CDR2 is YNNKEL (reference sequence). The CDR3 totals 14 residues. DNA for the CDR3: TGTGCCAGCAGCCAAGGAGTGACAGCGGGCCTTATGTACTTC. This translates into CASSQGVTAGLMYF.

The V call is TRBV11-2, the J call TRBJ2-7, with 10 bases fitting TRBD1. The CDR3 has 17 residues. Germline CDR1 is SGHAT and CDR2 is FQNNGV. With V trimmed by 3 bases and J by 4 bases, 12 bases remained unmatched. In DNA form, the CDR3 reads TGTGCCAGCAGCTTGGTGGGACAGGGGCTGGCGGATTACGAGCAGTACTTC. Its protein is CASSLVGQGLADYEQYF.

The J gene is TRBJ1-2, the V gene TRBV7-2; D is ambiguous. The CDR3 is 13 residues long. Per the germline V gene, CDR1 is SGHTA and CDR2 is FQGNSA. Between the trimmed V and J ends, which lost 7 bases and 0 bases, there was a span of 9 bases. The CDR3 region has the DNA TGTGCCAGCACTCAAACTTCTAACTATGGCTACACCTTC. Protein product: CASTQTSNYGYTF.

The chain uses TRBV19 and TRBJ1-6; no definite D call. This CDR3 is built from 14 residues. Trimming took 2 bases from V and 10 from J, leaving 12 bases between them. The germline gives CDR1 LNHDA, CDR2 SQIVND (reference sequence). The chain's CDR3 is CASSITPTGSPLHF. The CDR3 DNA reads TGTGCCAGTAGTATAACTCCTACGGGGTCACCCCTCCACTTT. The whole variable domain, filled in from reference TRBV19 and TRBJ1-6, reads DGGITQSPKYLFRKEGQNVTLSCEQNLNHDAMYWYRQDPGQGLRLIYYSQIVNDFQKGDIAEGYSVSREKKESFPLTVTSAQKNPTAFYLCASSITPTGSPLHFGNGTRLTVT.

The chain uses TRBV5-1 and TRBJ2-1, with no clear D. The CDR3 loop spans 14 amino acids. The V end was cut by 0 bases, the J end by 6 bases, with 10 bases between. Germline CDR1 reads SGHRS; CDR2 reads YFSETQ. The CDR3 DNA is TGCGCCAGCAGCTTGGCAAATAAGCGCAATGAGCAGTTCTTC. The encoded protein is CASSLANKRNEQFF. Full variable domain (outside the CDR3, taken from reference TRBV5-1 and TRBJ2-1): KAGVTQTPRYLIKTRGQQVTLSCSPISGHRSVSWYQQTPGQGLQFLFEYFSETQRNKGNFPGRFSGRQFSNSRSEMNVSTLELGDSALYLCASSLANKRNEQFFGPGTRLTVL.

The chain recombines TRBV30 with TRBJ2-7; D perhaps matches TRBD1 (6 bases). The CDR3 extends over 14 amino acids. Trimming took 2 bases from V and 4 from J, leaving 15 bases between them. Germline V CDR1 and CDR2: GTSNPN, SVGIG (reference sequence). The CDR3 spells CAWSLGTFPYEQYV. The CDR3 DNA is TGTGCCTGGAGTCTTGGGACATTCCCTTACGAGCAGTACGTC.

The V and J genes are TRBV5-1 and TRBJ2-7, with TRBD2 as a possible D gene (6 bases). The germline V gene encodes CDR1 SGHRS and CDR2 YFSETQ. The CDR3 extends over 15 amino acids. Trimming took 2 bases from V and 0 from J, leaving 12 bases between them. CDR3 amino acids: CASSLAGGPSYEQYF. In nucleotides, the CDR3 is TGCGCCAGCAGCTTAGCCGGGGGTCCCTCCTACGAGCAGTACTTC.